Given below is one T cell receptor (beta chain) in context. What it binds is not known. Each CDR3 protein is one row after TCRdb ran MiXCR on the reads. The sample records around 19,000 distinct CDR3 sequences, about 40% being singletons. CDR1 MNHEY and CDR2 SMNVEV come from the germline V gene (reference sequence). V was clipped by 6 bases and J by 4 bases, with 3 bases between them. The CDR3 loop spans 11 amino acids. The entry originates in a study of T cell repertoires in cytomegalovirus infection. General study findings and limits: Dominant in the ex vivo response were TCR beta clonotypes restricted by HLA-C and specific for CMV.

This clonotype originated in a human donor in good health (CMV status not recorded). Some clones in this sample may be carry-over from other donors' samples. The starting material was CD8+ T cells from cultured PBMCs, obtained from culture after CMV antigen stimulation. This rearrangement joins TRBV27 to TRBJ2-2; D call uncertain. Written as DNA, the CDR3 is TGTGCCAGCAGCTCCACCGGGGAGCTGTTTTTT. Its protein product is CASSSTGELFF.